The next 9 T cell receptor beta chains were all read from a single sample in a study of blood T cell repertoires in COVID-19. The method was immunoSEQ multiplex PCR; TCRdb's version includes in-frame clones alone and lacks a portion of them. The repertoire includes about 200,000 clones, around four fifths of them detected once, and 0.9% to 0.95% sits in the top ten. Sequenced: peripheral blood. All receptors derive from a man between 60 and 75 years old with COVID-19, enrolled during active disease.

CDR3 coding DNA: TGCGCCAGCAGCGCACCCAGGGTAACTAATGAAAAACTGTTTTTT. Protein: CASSAPRVTNEKLFF. This rearrangement joins TRBV4-1 to TRBJ1-4; possibly TRBD1 for D (5 bases). Per the germline V gene, CDR1 is MGHRA and CDR2 is YSYEKL. This CDR3 has 15 amino acids. V lost 5 bases to trimming and J lost 1 base, with 11 bases between them.

V gene TRBV27 combines with J gene TRBJ2-2; 11 positions match TRBD2. V shed 4 bases and J 7 bases; nucleotides not matched to a gene: 2. Germline loops: CDR1 MNHEY, CDR2 SMNVEV (reference sequence). The CDR3 consists of 14 residues. The CDR3 region is CASSYGTSGGELFF. The CDR3 DNA sequence: TGTGCCAGCAGTTACGGGACTAGCGGCGGGGAGCTGTTTTTT.

This clone was seen more than once but under ten times. The V and J genes are TRBV10-1 and TRBJ2-7; D call uncertain. CDR1 and CDR2 (germline): WNHNN, SYGVQD (reference sequence). The CDR3 runs 13 residues. Trimming stripped 0 bases from V and 2 bases from J, with 5 bases between. CDR3 nucleotide sequence: TGCGCCAGCAGTGAGTCTACAGCCTACGAGCAGTACTTC. Its protein is CASSESTAYEQYF.

V usage is TRBV5-1 and J usage is TRBJ1-2; D may be TRBD1 (5 bases). Looked up from germline, CDR1 is SGHRS and CDR2 is YFSETQ. CDR3 length: 13 amino acids. V lost 0 bases and J 5 bases, leaving 8 bases between the germline ends. The CDR3 loop is CASSLAGGYGYTF. CDR3 DNA: TGCGCCAGCAGCTTGGCCGGGGGGTATGGCTACACCTTC.

The V call is TRBV19, the J call TRBJ1-5, with D tentatively TRBD1 (6 bases). The CDR3 contains 15 residues. Trimming left V 5 bases short and J 6 bases short, with 17 bases between. Germline values: CDR1 LNHDA, CDR2 SQIVND (reference sequence). Here the CDR3 reads CASSPDSTGSQPQHF. CDR3 DNA: TGTGCCAGTAGTCCGGATAGTACAGGGAGTCAGCCCCAGCATTTT.

About this clone itself: The sample carries other DNA sequences with the same CDR3. This chain joins TRBV18 and TRBJ1-3; TRBD1 matches at 7 bases. The CDR3 loop spans 15 amino acids. V lost 4 bases and J lost 0; bases outside the gene matches: 3. Per the germline V gene, CDR1 is KGHSH and CDR2 is LQKENI. The CDR3 bases are TGTGCCAGCTCACTCGGGACAGCCTCTGGAAACACCATATATTTT. It specifies CASSLGTASGNTIYF. Supplemented by reference TRBV18 and TRBJ1-3, the full variable domain reads NAGVMQNPRHLVRRRGQEARLRCSPMKGHSHVYWYRQLPEEGLKFMVYLQKENIIDESGMPKERFSAEFPKEGPSILRIQQVVRGDSAAYFCASSLGTASGNTIYFGEGSWLTVV.

This clone has just one count. The V gene is TRBV19, the J gene TRBJ1-5; D perhaps matches TRBD1 (5 bases). The CDR3 covers 14 residues. Looked up from germline, CDR1 is LNHDA and CDR2 is SQIVND (reference sequence). With 5 bases removed from V and 6 bases from J, the gap between germline ends came to 14 bases. In DNA form, the CDR3 reads TGTGCCAGTAGTGTCTCAGGGCGTCGTCAGCCCCAGCATTTT. This translates into CASSVSGRRQPQHF.

The J gene is TRBJ2-3, the V gene TRBV3-1 (or the pseudogene TRBV3-2); weak D call: TRBD2 (7 bases). V was cut by 1 base and J by 2 bases, with 13 bases left in between. The length of the CDR3 is 16 residues. Germline V gene sequence: CDR1 LGHDT, CDR2 YNNKEL (reference sequence). The CDR3 nucleotides are TGTGCCAGCAGCCAAGGGGGGGGGCGGCCCACAGATACGCAGTATTTT. Its protein is CASSQGGGRPTDTQYF.

The chain recombines TRBV25-1 with TRBJ2-1; 9 bases map to TRBD1. The V and J ends lost 3 bases and 8 bases, in that order; junction bases with no gene match: 2. Germline loops: CDR1 MGHDK, CDR2 SYGVNS. The CDR3 sequence is 13 residues long. The CDR3, as DNA: TGTGCCAGCAGTGACACAGGGGGCTATGAGCAGTTCTTC. The encoded protein is CASSDTGGYEQFF.